This T cell receptor (beta chain) was recovered during a study of early T cells in non-severe SARS-CoV-2 infection (dated by TCRdb to about 2021). About the study as a whole: Because TCR sequencing relied on bulk RNA taken from unsorted whole blood, pairing of alpha and beta chains was not possible. Results the study describes overall, beyond this receptor: VDJdb matching was skewed toward anti-spike CD8 responses, so virus-specific expansions were likely underestimated and private and CD4 specificities were missed.

This was a case-control study nested in a cohort of healthcare workers in London, UK, who had nasopharyngeal swab PCR tests and blood samples taken every week. Between 23 and 31 March 2020, the week of the UK lockdown, healthcare workers were enrolled and then followed up weekly for as long as 16 weeks. This clonotype came up once. There is no known antigen for this receptor. Per-base qualities were not stored, and no clone one base away is much larger. One read offers little support. Library method: 5' RACE. The sequencer was a NextSeq 500. Unique molecular identifiers were attached to individual cDNA molecules in the TCR library protocol so that sequencing error and PCR bias could be corrected. Both TCR alpha and beta chains were sequenced, and tight co-correlation was observed between alpha and beta sequence abundances in each sample. The published analysis was carried out like this. Decombinator V4 was used to annotate TCR sequences for V gene, J gene and CDR3. Expanded TCRs were defined as changing significantly between any two time points under a Poisson model with p below 0.0001. TCR abundances were normalised to the total number of TCRs sequenced in each sample and reported as counts per million. TRAV1-2 paired with TRAJ12, TRAJ20 or TRAJ33 defined MAIT TCRs, while TRAV10 paired with TRAJ18 defined iNKT TCRs. VDJdb, accessed 1 November 2021, was searched for CMV, EBV and SARS-CoV-2 annotated TCRs, with TCRs annotated for multiple antigens excluded. TCRdb reworked the public reads: Q25 trimming with fastp, MiXCR clone assembly, productive beta chains retained. Entries are consolidated by CDR3 protein sequence, retaining the most common genes and DNA. The V and J calls come from TCRdb's annotation, not from the publication. This sample holds 62,000 or so distinct CDR3 sequences; approximately 9.2% were observed only once. The top ten hold about an eighth of the sample.

Its CDR3 holds 12 amino acids, cysteine through phenylalanine. The only DNA kept is the CDR3, 36 bases in frame from the first base. Via the germline V gene (reference sequence), CDR1 is DFQATT and CDR2 SNEGSKA. This specimen consisted of whole blood, obtained at baseline. The TCR originated in an adult who was a healthcare worker with PCR-confirmed SARS-CoV-2 infection or an uninfected control (not recorded which). The V and J segments used are TRBV20-1 and TRBJ2-1; TRBD2 fits 7 bases in the junction. The CDR3 corresponds to CSGEGIENEQFF. The DNA sequence follows: TGCTCTGGGGAGGGGATTGAGAATGAGCAGTTCTTC.